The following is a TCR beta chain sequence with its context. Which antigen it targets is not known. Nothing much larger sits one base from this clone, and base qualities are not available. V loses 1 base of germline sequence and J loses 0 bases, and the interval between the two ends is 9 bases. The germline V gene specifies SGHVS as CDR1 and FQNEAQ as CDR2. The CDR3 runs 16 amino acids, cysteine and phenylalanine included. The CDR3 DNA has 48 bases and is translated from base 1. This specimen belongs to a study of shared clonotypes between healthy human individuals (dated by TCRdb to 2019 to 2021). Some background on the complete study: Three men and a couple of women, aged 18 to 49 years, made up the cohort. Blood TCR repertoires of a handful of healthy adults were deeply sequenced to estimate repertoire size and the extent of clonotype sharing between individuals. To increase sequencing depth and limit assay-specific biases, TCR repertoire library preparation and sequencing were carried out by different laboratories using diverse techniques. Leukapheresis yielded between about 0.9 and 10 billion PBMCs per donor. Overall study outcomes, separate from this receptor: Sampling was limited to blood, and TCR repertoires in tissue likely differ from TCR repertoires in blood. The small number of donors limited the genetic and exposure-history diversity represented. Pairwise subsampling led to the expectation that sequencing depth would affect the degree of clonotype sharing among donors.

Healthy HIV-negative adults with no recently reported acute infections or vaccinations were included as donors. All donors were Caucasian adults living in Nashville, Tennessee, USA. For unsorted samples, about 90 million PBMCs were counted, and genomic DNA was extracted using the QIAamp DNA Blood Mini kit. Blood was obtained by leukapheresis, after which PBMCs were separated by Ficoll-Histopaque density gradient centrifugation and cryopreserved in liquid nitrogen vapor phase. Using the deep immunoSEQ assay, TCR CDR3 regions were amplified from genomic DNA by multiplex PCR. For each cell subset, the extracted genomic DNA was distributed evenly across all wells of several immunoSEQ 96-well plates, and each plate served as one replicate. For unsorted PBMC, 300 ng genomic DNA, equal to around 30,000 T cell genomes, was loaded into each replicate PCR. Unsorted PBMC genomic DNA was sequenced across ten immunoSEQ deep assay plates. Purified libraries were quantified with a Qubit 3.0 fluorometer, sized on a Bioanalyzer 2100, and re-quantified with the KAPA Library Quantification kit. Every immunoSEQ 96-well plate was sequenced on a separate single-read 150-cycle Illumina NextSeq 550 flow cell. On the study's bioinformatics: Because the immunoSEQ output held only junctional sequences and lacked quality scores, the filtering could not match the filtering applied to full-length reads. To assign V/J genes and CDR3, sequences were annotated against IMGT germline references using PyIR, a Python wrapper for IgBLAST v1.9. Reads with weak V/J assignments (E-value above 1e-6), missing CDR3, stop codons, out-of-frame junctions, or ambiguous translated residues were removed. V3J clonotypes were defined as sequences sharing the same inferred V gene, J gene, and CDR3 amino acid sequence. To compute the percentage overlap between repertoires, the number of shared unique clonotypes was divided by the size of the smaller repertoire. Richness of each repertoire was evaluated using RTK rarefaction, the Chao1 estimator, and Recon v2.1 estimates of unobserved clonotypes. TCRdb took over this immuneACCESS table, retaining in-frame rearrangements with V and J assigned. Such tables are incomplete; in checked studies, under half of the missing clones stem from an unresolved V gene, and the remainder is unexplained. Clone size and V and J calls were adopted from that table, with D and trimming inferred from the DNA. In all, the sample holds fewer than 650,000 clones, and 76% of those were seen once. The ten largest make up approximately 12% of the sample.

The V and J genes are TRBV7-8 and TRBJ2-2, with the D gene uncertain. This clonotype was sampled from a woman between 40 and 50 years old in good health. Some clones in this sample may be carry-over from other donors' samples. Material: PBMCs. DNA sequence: TGTGCCAGCAGCTTAGTTAGTGTATCGAACACCGGGGAGCTGTTTTTT. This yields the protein CASSLVSVSNTGELFF.